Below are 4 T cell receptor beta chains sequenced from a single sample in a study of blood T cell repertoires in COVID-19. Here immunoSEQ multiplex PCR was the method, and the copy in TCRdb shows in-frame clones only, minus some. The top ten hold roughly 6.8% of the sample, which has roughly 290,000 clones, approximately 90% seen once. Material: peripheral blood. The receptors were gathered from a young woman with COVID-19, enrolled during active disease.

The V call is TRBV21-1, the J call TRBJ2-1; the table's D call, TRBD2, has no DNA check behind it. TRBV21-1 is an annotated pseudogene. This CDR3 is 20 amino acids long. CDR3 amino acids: CASSKREGFPAGDKRGEQFF. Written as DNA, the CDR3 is TGTGCCAGCAGCAAACGTGAGGGGTTCCCAGCGGGAGACAAGAGGGGAGAGCAGTTCTTC.

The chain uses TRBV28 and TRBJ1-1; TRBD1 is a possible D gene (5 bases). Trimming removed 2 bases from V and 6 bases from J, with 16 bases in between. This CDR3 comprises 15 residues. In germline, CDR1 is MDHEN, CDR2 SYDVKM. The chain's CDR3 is CASSLVRGGMPEAFF. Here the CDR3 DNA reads TGTGCCAGCAGTTTAGTCCGGGGGGGGATGCCTGAAGCTTTCTTT.

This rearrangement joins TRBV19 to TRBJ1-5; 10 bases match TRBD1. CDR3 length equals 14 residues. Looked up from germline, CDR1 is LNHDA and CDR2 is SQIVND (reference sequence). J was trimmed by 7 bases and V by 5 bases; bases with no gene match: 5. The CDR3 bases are TGTGCCAGTAGTGCCGGGACAGGGGACCAGCCCCAGCATTTT. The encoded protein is CASSAGTGDQPQHF.

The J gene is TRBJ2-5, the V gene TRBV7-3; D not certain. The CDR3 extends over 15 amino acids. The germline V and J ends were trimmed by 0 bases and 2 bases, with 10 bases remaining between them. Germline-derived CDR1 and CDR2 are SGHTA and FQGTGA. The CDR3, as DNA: TGTGCCAGCAGCTTAACATCGAGCTGGCAAGAGACCCAGTACTTC. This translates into CASSLTSSWQETQYF.